This TCR beta chain is drawn from a study of T cell repertoires in cytomegalovirus infection (dated 2019 in TCRdb). In the study overall: The HLA type of each donor mattered for the analysis, because public TCR beta signatures pointed to carriage of CMV infection along with the matching HLA type.

On this clonotype itself: The antigen it recognizes is unknown. Base qualities are not recorded, but no much larger clone differs from it by a single base.

Sequencing instrument: Illumina HiSeq 1500. TCRdb's own reprocessing of the public reads used fastp at Q25 and MiXCR and kept productive beta chains. One record per CDR3 amino acid sequence lists the most common genes and DNA. The sample includes some 240,000 distinct CDR3 sequences, with about a sixth observed a single time. The top ten clonotypes cover less than 50% of the sample. The germline V end is reduced by 1 base and the J end by 0 bases; junction bases left unmatched: 2. Based on the germline V gene, the CDR1 and CDR2 sequences are MGHRA and YSYEKL. Spanning cysteine to phenylalanine, the CDR3 consists of 15 amino acids. Left in the record is the CDR3 DNA by itself, 45 bases read in frame from the first base. Paper-wide results and their limitations: The ex vivo response was dominated by HLA-C-restricted CMV-specific TCR beta clonotypes, which also provided the single most frequent clonotype in two of eight donors. In both this cohort and an independent roughly 350-donor cohort, the cumulative frequency of public TCR beta family members distinguished carriers of CMV infection plus the relevant HLA type.

The source is a human donor in good health (CMV status not recorded). Some clones in this sample may be carry-over from other donors' samples. The rearranged chain carries TRBV4-1 and TRBJ2-5; the central 7 bases match TRBD1. The specimen was CD8+ T cells from PBMCs. The DNA reads TGCGCCAGCAGCCAAGGGACAGGTCACCAAGAGACCCAGTACTTC. Its product reads: CASSQGTGHQETQYF.